The 18 T cell receptor beta chains presented below share a single source sample, sequenced in a study of blood T cell repertoires in COVID-19. Assay used: immunoSEQ multiplex PCR; TCRdb lists only in-frame clones, some missing. The table includes approximately 210,000 clones, around 84% detected once. Sequencing input: peripheral blood. The receptors originated from a man between 25 and 39 years old with active or convalescent COVID-19.

CDR3 residues: CASSILGLAGPTSGANVLTF. The CDR3 DNA follows: TGTGCCAGTAGTATCCTGGGACTAGCGGGCCCGACCTCTGGGGCCAACGTCCTGACTTTC. V and J are TRBV19 and TRBJ2-6; 12 positions agree with TRBD2. This CDR3 has 20 amino acids. Looked up from germline, CDR1 is LNHDA and CDR2 is SQIVND (reference sequence). V lost 3 bases and J lost 0; bases outside the gene matches: 9.

The genes are TRBV28 and TRBJ2-2; maybe TRBD2 (7 bases). The CDR3 sequence is 15 residues long. Between the trimmed V and J ends, which lost 8 bases and 5 bases, there was a span of 18 bases. Germline CDR1 is MDHEN and CDR2 is SYDVKM. This CDR3 is CASVEGGLKTGELFF. As DNA, the CDR3 is TGTGCCAGCGTGGAGGGGGGACTAAAAACCGGGGAGCTGTTTTTT.

The chain recombines TRBV4-3 with TRBJ2-7; D is uncertain. Trimming shortened V by 0 bases and J by 3 bases, and 6 bases separated the two germline ends. Germline V gene sequence: CDR1 LGHNA, CDR2 YSLEER. This CDR3 has 13 residues. CDR3 region: CASSQDSFYEQYF. CDR3 nucleotide sequence: TGCGCCAGCAGCCAAGATTCCTTCTACGAGCAGTACTTC.

The J gene is TRBJ2-5, the V gene TRBV9; 10 nucleotides agree with TRBD1. The CDR3 is 17 residues long. J gave up 5 bases and V 4 bases, and 14 bases lay outside the gene matches. The germline CDR1 and CDR2 sequences are SGDLS and YYNGEE. The CDR3 loop is CASSLRPRQGAMETQYF. The CDR3 DNA follows: TGTGCCAGCAGCCTCCGTCCGCGACAGGGGGCGATGGAGACCCAGTACTTC. Full variable domain (missing parts from reference TRBV9 and TRBJ2-5): DSGVTQTPKHLITATGQRVTLRCSPRSGDLSVYWYQQSLDQGLQFLIQYYNGEERAKGNILERFSAQQFPDLHSELNLSSLELGDSALYFCASSLRPRQGAMETQYFGPGTRLLVL.

The rearrangement joins TRBV6-5 to TRBJ1-2; TRBD1 is a possible D gene (6 bases). Germline V lookup: CDR1 MNHEY, CDR2 SVGAGI. Deletions cut 5 bases from V and 4 bases from J, with 14 bases between. The CDR3 is made up of 14 amino acids. The CDR3 DNA follows: TGTGCCAGCAGTCAGGACAGCCCTACCTATGGCTACACCTTC. Its translation: CASSQDSPTYGYTF.

J is TRBJ2-1 and V is TRBV25-1; 8 nucleotides line up with TRBD2. In germline, CDR1 is MGHDK, CDR2 SYGVNS. Trimming removed 6 bases from V and 7 bases from J; junction bases left unmatched: 8. The CDR3 totals 14 residues. The CDR3: CASRSGGAGNEQFF. The CDR3 DNA sequence: TGTGCCAGCAGATCGGGAGGGGCAGGGAATGAGCAGTTCTTC.

This chain uses TRBV27 with TRBJ2-1, with D possibly TRBD2 on 5 matching bases. The CDR3 is 15 residues long. V gave up 6 bases and J gave up 8 bases, with 20 bases separating them. Germline-derived CDR1 and CDR2 are MNHEY and SMNVEV (reference sequence). The CDR3 DNA is TGTGCCAGCAGCGTGATAGGTAGCGTAAGTGATGAGCAGTTCTTC. It encodes CASSVIGSVSDEQFF.

This sequence joins TRBV6-5 and TRBJ1-2, with 8 bases identical to TRBD1. Germline V gene data show CDR1 as MNHEY and CDR2 as SVGAGI. J was trimmed by 7 bases and V by 2 bases; bases with no gene match: 0. The CDR3 is 12 amino acids. This CDR3 is CASSYDRGGYTF. CDR3 bases: TGTGCCAGCAGTTACGACAGGGGTGGCTACACCTTC.

The V and J genes are TRBV24-1 and TRBJ2-7; 7 bases align to TRBD2. The CDR3 runs 13 residues. Losses at the gene ends were 1 base for V and 6 bases for J; bases not matched to a gene: 2. Germline lookup yields CDR1 KGHDR and CDR2 SFDVKD. Written as DNA, the CDR3 is TGTGCCACCAGTGATTTCAGCGGGATCGAGCAGTACTTC. It is translated as CATSDFSGIEQYF.

V usage is TRBV28 and J usage is TRBJ1-1; TRBD1 agrees at 7 bases. The V segment lost 6 bases and the J segment 0 bases; nucleotides outside the gene matches: 7. The CDR3 contains 15 residues. The germline CDR1 and CDR2 sequences are MDHEN and SYDVKM. CDR3 DNA: TGTGCCAGCAGCCACGACAGGGTGGTGAACACTGAAGCTTTCTTT. Translated: CASSHDRVVNTEAFF.

This clone has only a few counts. The chain links TRBV7-2 to TRBJ1-1; D remains ambiguous. Trimming removed 5 bases at V and 5 bases at J, with 21 bases between. Germline V lookup: CDR1 SGHTA, CDR2 FQGNSA. The CDR3 length is 16 residues. For the CDR3, the DNA is TGTGCCAGCAGCCCTAACGAGGCCAACCCGGGGACTGAAGCTTTCTTT. This translates into CASSPNEANPGTEAFF.

This chain links TRBV19 with TRBJ2-1, with 10 bases matching TRBD1. The CDR3 is made up of 17 amino acids. Germline CDR1 LNHDA, CDR2 SQIVND (reference sequence). The J segment lost 0 bases and the V segment lost 5 bases, leaving 7 bases of the junction unmatched. Written as DNA, the CDR3 is TGTGCCAGTAGTCCATCCTGGACAGGGGGCTCCTACAATGAGCAGTTCTTC. It codes for CASSPSWTGGSYNEQFF. The whole variable domain, filled in from reference TRBV19 and TRBJ2-1, reads DGGITQSPKYLFRKEGQNVTLSCEQNLNHDAMYWYRQDPGQGLRLIYYSQIVNDFQKGDIAEGYSVSREKKESFPLTVTSAQKNPTAFYLCASSPSWTGGSYNEQFFGPGTRLTVL.

The V call is TRBV7-2, the J call TRBJ1-4, with D uncertain. Germline loops: CDR1 SGHTA, CDR2 FQGNSA. Trimming shortened V by 5 bases and J by 5 bases, and 12 bases separated the two germline ends. The CDR3 extends over 14 amino acids. This CDR3 reads CASSPQTGNEKLFF. The CDR3 DNA is TGTGCCAGCAGCCCTCAGACCGGGAATGAAAAACTGTTTTTT. The full variable domain, its missing parts supplied by reference TRBV7-2 and TRBJ1-4, is GAGVSQSPSNKVTEKGKDVELRCDPISGHTALYWYRQSLGQGLEFLIYFQGNSAPDKSGLPSDRFSAERTGGSVSTLTIQRTQQEDSAVYLCASSPQTGNEKLFFGSGTQLSVL.

This rearrangement joins TRBV7-6 to TRBJ2-5, with D perhaps matching TRBD2 (6 bases). Trimming shortened V by 5 bases and J by 5 bases, and 18 bases separated the two germline ends. There are 15 residues in the CDR3. Germline-derived CDR1 and CDR2 are SGHVS and FNYEAQ. The CDR3 nucleotides are TGTGCCAGCAGCCCTTCAGGAGGGAATGGTGAGACCCAGTACTTC. The encoded protein is CASSPSGGNGETQYF.

The CDR3 sequence is CASSLLGLAQGETQYF. CDR3 in DNA: TGTGCCAGCAGCCTTTTGGGACTAGCTCAGGGGGAGACCCAGTACTTC. The V gene is TRBV7-2, the J gene TRBJ2-5, with 9 nucleotides matching TRBD2. Germline-derived CDR1 and CDR2 are SGHTA and FQGNSA. This CDR3 contains 16 residues. Trimming took 5 bases from V and 5 from J; bases not matched to a gene: 12.

The V gene is TRBV7-2, the J gene TRBJ1-1, with 7 positions matching TRBD1. The CDR3 has 13 amino acids. Per the germline V gene, CDR1 is SGHTA and CDR2 is FQGNSA. V dropped 1 base and J dropped 6; count of bases not matched to a gene: 2. CDR3 in DNA: TGTGCCAGCAGCTTAGACCAGGGGGCTGAAGCTTTCTTT. Amino acid sequence: CASSLDQGAEAFF.

In its sample, this clone was seen once. This chain connects TRBV5-1 to TRBJ2-3; 8 bases line up with TRBD1. CDR1 SGHRS and CDR2 YFSETQ come from the germline V gene. Trimming cost V 1 base and J 6 bases; bases outside gene matches: 7. The length of the CDR3 is 15 residues. The CDR3 bases are TGCGCCAGCAGCTTGTCCCCAGGGGGCTTGGATACGCAGTATTTT. It yields the protein CASSLSPGGLDTQYF. The full variable domain, its missing parts supplied by reference TRBV5-1 and TRBJ2-3, is KAGVTQTPRYLIKTRGQQVTLSCSPISGHRSVSWYQQTPGQGLQFLFEYFSETQRNKGNFPGRFSGRQFSNSRSEMNVSTLELGDSALYLCASSLSPGGLDTQYFGPGTRLTVL.

The gene calls are TRBV14 and TRBJ2-7, with D possibly matching TRBD1 (5 bases). The CDR3 covers 14 residues. The ends were cut back, 0 bases at V and 6 bases at J, with 12 bases in the middle. Germline CDR1 is SGHDN and CDR2 is FVKESK. CDR3 coding DNA: TGTGCCAGCAGCCAAGATCTGATGGGGCGCGAGCAGTACTTC. Amino acid sequence: CASSQDLMGREQYF. The variable domain in full, with the rest retrieved from reference TRBV14 and TRBJ2-7, is EAGVTQFPSHSVIEKGQTVTLRCDPISGHDNLYWYRRVMGKEIKFLLHFVKESKQDESGMPNNRFLAERTGGTYSTLKVQPAELEDSGVYFCASSQDLMGREQYFGPGTRLTVT.